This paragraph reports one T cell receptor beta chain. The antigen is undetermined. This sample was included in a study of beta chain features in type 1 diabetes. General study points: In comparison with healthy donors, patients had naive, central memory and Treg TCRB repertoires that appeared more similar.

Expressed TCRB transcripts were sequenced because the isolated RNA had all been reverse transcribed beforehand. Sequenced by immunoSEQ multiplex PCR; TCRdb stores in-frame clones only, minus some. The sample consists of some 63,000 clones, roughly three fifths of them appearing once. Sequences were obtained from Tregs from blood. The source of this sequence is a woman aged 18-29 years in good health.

The CDR3 reads CASSLRLRSGANVLTF. The CDR3 nucleotides read TGTGCCAGCAGTTTAAGATTGCGCTCTGGGGCCAACGTCCTGACTTTC. The chain carries TRBV28 and TRBJ2-6; no firm D call. Germline loops: CDR1 MDHEN, CDR2 SYDVKM. The CDR3 extends over 16 amino acids. Trimming took off 2 bases at V and 0 bases at J, with 8 bases between the two ends.